This T cell receptor (beta chain) was documented in a study of identical twins. TCRdb called the 5' RACE reads again in MiXCR, with one record for every CDR3 protein. Of about 570,000 distinct CDR3 sequences in the sample, around a tenth were seen once. Trimming took 2 bases from V and 1 from J, leaving 21 bases between them. The CDR3 totals 18 residues. The germline gives CDR1 SGHRS, CDR2 YFSETQ. This clonotype was counted many times. The data also belong to a second study, concerning yellow fever vaccine responses in identical twins.

The sequence derives from a woman under 30 in good health. The V and J genes are TRBV5-1 and TRBJ2-5; possible D gene TRBD2, 6 bases. Sequences were obtained from PBMCs. The DNA for the CDR3 is TGCGCCAGCAGCTTTGCGGGGTATGGGGATCCTTCCCAAGAGACCCAGTACTTC. Its translation: CASSFAGYGDPSQETQYF. Full variable domain (missing parts from reference TRBV5-1 and TRBJ2-5): KAGVTQTPRYLIKTRGQQVTLSCSPISGHRSVSWYQQTPGQGLQFLFEYFSETQRNKGNFPGRFSGRQFSNSRSEMNVSTLELGDSALYLCASSFAGYGDPSQETQYFGPGTRLLVL.